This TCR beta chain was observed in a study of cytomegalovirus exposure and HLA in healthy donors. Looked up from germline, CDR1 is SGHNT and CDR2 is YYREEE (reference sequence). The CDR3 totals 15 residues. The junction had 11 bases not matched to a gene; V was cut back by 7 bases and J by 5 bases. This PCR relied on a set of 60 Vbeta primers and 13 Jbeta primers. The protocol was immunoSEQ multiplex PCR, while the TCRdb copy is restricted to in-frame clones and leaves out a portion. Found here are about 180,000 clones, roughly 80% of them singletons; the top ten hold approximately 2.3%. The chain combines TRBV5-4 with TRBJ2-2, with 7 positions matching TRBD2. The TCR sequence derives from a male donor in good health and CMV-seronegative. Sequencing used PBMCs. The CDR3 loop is CASRLGGSGTGELFF. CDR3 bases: TGTGCCAGCCGTCTCGGGGGGAGTGGGACCGGGGAGCTGTTTTTT.